This T cell receptor (beta chain) was profiled in a study of T cell repertoires in cytomegalovirus infection. Study-wide context: Carrying CMV and the relevant HLA type showed in public TCR beta signatures.

This clonotype has only one observation. Its antigen is unknown. Study-wide findings and caveats: CMV-specific HLA-C-restricted TCR beta clonotypes dominated the ex vivo response.

In germline, CDR1 is SGHNT, CDR2 YENEEA. With 5 bases clipped from V and 2 bases from J, the junction kept 7 bases outside the gene matches. The CDR3 is 16 residues long. One entry per CDR3 protein results from TCRdb running MiXCR on the reads. Among about 920,000 distinct CDR3 sequences listed, approximately 33% were seen once. This chain connects TRBV11-3 to TRBJ2-2; the match to TRBD2 covers 8 bases. The sample consisted of cultured CD8+ T cells from PBMCs, taken from culture after CMV antigen stimulation. The sequence derives from a human donor in good health (CMV status not recorded). Some clones in this sample may be carry-over from other donors' samples. CDR3 bases: TGTGCCAGCAGCCCGGGGGGGACACTAAACACCGGGGAGCTGTTTTTT. It is translated as CASSPGGTLNTGELFF. Using reference TRBV11-3 and TRBJ2-2 for the parts outside the CDR3, the full variable domain is EAGVVQSPRYKIIEKKQPVAFWCNPISGHNTLYWYLQNLGQGPELLIRYENEEAVDDSQLPKDRFSAERLKGVDSTLKIQPAELGDSAVYLCASSPGGTLNTGELFFGEGSRLTVL.